This is a list of T cell receptor beta chains from one sample in a study of beta chain features in type 1 diabetes. Sequenced by immunoSEQ multiplex PCR; TCRdb stores in-frame clones only, minus some. The sample records approximately 150,000 clones, less than 10% being singletons. Specimen: central memory CD4+ T cells from blood. The receptor source for this set is a woman between 40 and 50 years old in good health. CDR3s include the opening cysteine and the closing phenylalanine or tryptophan. The order of the fields is V gene, J gene, CDR3 protein.

V: TRBV7-9; J: TRBJ2-6; CDR3: CASSLGQGATGANVLTF
V: TRBV5-1; J: TRBJ1-6; CDR3: CASSSTGQNSPLHF
V: TRBV9; J: TRBJ2-2; CDR3: CASSPRKGRVETGELFF
V: TRBV11-2; J: TRBJ2-1; CDR3: CASSLVGGGVANEQFF
V: TRBV7-9; J: TRBJ2-7; CDR3: CASSGDRRRNYEQYF
V: TRBV5-1; J: TRBJ2-3; CDR3: CASSFTSGGGADTQYF
V: TRBV28; J: TRBJ2-3; CDR3: CASSLSGGAEDTQYF
V: TRBV7-2; J: TRBJ1-1; CDR3: CASSQRTGFNTEAFF
V: TRBV7-9; J: TRBJ2-3; CDR3: CASSWEGGRTDTQYF
V: TRBV2; J: TRBJ2-1; CDR3: CASSGHGLNNEQFF
V: TRBV18; J: TRBJ2-2; CDR3: CASSPRTSWETGELFF
V: TRBV6-1; J: TRBJ1-3; CDR3: CASRGPGNTIYF
V: TRBV5-4; J: TRBJ2-3; CDR3: CASSFVGTDTQYF
V: TRBV10-3; J: TRBJ1-2; CDR3: CAISPGGGYTF
V: TRBV6-1; J: TRBJ1-3; CDR3: CASSLSGNTIYF
V: TRBV6-1; J: TRBJ2-3; CDR3: CASSEGAPSTDTQYF
V: TRBV5-1; J: TRBJ2-5; CDR3: CASSPAVAGAQETQYF
V: TRBV6-7; J: TRBJ1-2; CDR3: CASSLPRDRADGYTF
V: TRBV15; J: TRBJ2-3; CDR3: CATSRGGQLTDTQYF
V: TRBV11-1; J: TRBJ2-5; CDR3: CASNDRGLVETQYF
V: TRBV18; J: TRBJ2-7; CDR3: CASSPGTGLYEQYF
V: TRBV15; J: TRBJ2-1; CDR3: CATSRAGRTVNNEQFF
V: TRBV10-3; J: TRBJ2-3; CDR3: CAIGPLRDTQYF
V: TRBV5-6; J: TRBJ2-7; CDR3: CASSFAGTGAFYEQYF
V: TRBV11-2; J: TRBJ2-1; CDR3: CASSLALATYEQFF
V: TRBV5-5; J: TRBJ2-2; CDR3: CASSLDPGNTGELFF
V: TRBV5-1; J: TRBJ2-1; CDR3: CASSLYGQGANNEQFF
V: TRBV5-1; J: TRBJ1-1; CDR3: CASSSQGASTEAFF
V: TRBV7-2; J: TRBJ2-3; CDR3: CASSSGIGLATDTQYF
V: TRBV12-5; J: TRBJ2-3; CDR3: CASGPGQGVLTDTQYF
V: TRBV2; J: TRBJ1-3; CDR3: CASKETGGENTIYF
V: TRBV6-1; J: TRBJ2-3; CDR3: CASSAGTSTDTQYF
V: TRBV6-5; J: TRBJ1-3; CDR3: CASSYLDRAGNTIYF
V: TRBV10-3; J: TRBJ2-7; CDR3: CAINLKQGSYEQYF
V: TRBV12-5; J: TRBJ1-5; CDR3: CASGPTSGAPWPQHF
V: TRBV6-4; J: TRBJ2-6; CDR3: CASSQVAGANVLTF
V: TRBV20-1; J: TRBJ2-5; CDR3: CSGSGQETQYF
V: TRBV11-2; J: TRBJ2-7; CDR3: CASSLKLREGAYEQYF
V: TRBV28; J: TRBJ1-2; CDR3: CASRTEYGYTF
V: TRBV4-3; J: TRBJ2-7; CDR3: CASSHSLTSGEQYF
V: TRBV18; J: TRBJ1-3; CDR3: CASTPADPGNTIYF
V: TRBV5-6; J: TRBJ2-5; CDR3: CASSLDPGTQYF
V: TRBV5-1; J: TRBJ2-1; CDR3: CASSLAETRFRSSYNEQFF
V: TRBV7-8; J: TRBJ2-7; CDR3: CASSLSSYEQYF
V: TRBV27; J: TRBJ2-1; CDR3: CATRPQSSGGTYNEQFF